The following is a T cell receptor (beta chain) sequence with its context. This sample is part of a study of blood T cell repertoires in COVID-19. As handled by the study authors: How many nucleated cells were present was estimated from reference gene primer amplification. Sequencing used immunoSEQ multiplex PCR; TCRdb keeps in-frame clones, though not all of them. The DNA was the basis for D and trimming; V, J and clone size are from that table. This table holds about 160,000 clones, approximately 95% found once. Those enrolled in Seattle joined during active infection and were followed longitudinally afterward. The V gene lost 0 bases and the J gene lost 6 bases, with 7 bases spanning the gap. Germline CDR1 is SGHKS and CDR2 is YYEKEE (reference sequence). The CDR3 totals 13 residues.

Sample: peripheral blood. The clonotype comes from an older woman with COVID-19, enrolled during active disease. The chain links TRBV5-5 to TRBJ2-1; D is uncertain. DNA for the CDR3: TGTGCCAGCAGCTTGGTAGGCGGCAATGAGCAGTTCTTC. Translating it yields CASSLVGGNEQFF.